This TCR beta chain was captured in a study of blood T cell repertoires in COVID-19. Study as a whole: COVID-19 samples collected from the United States, Italy and Spain covered acute and convalescent phases. Nucleic acid was either cDNA or gDNA, and it came from T cells, B-cell-depleted T cells, or PBMCs.

Authors' data handling: Reference gene primer amplification gave nucleated cell count estimates. Profiling relied on immunoSEQ multiplex PCR, and the TCRdb table lists in-frame clones only, not all of them. The DNA gave D and trimming, while V, J and clone size come from that table. The data contain about 140,000 clones, roughly four fifths of them singletons. Germline-derived CDR1 and CDR2 are MDHEN and SYDVKM. Trimming took 5 bases from V and 14 from J; bases not matched to a gene: 13. The CDR3 has 14 amino acids. The rearrangement joins TRBV28 to TRBJ1-5; 9 bases line up with TRBD1. The sequencing sample was made of peripheral blood. This receptor was taken from a woman between 50 and 59 years old with active or convalescent COVID-19. CDR3 in DNA: TGTGCCAGCAGTCTAGTCCCGGGACAGGGACGTGAGCATTTT. The encoded protein is CASSLVPGQGREHF. The full variable domain, completed using reference TRBV28 and TRBJ1-5, is DVKVTQSSRYLVKRTGEKVFLECVQDMDHENMFWYRQDPGLGLRLIYFSYDVKMKEKGDIPEGYSVSREKKERFSLILESASTNQTSMYLCASSLVPGQGREHFGDGTRLSIL.